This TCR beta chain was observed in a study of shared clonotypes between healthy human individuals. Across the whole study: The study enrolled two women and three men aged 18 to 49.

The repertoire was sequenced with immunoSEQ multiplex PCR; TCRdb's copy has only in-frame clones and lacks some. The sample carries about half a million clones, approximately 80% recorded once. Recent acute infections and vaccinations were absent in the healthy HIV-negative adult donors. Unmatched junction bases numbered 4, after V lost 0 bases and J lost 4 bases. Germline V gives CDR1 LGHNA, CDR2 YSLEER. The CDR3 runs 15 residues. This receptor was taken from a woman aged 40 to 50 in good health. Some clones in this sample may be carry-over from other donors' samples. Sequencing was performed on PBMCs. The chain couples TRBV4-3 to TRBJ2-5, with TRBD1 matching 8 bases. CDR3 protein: CASSQELTGGETQYF. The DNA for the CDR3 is TGCGCCAGCAGCCAAGAACTAACAGGGGGAGAGACCCAGTACTTC.